This is a list of T cell receptor beta chains from one sample in a study of cytomegalovirus exposure and HLA in healthy donors. Assay: immunoSEQ multiplex PCR; the TCRdb copy retains only in-frame clones and omits some. The sample shows a few hundred thousand clones, roughly 90% of them seen only once. Sequencing used PBMCs. The source is a young woman in good health and CMV-seronegative. Both conserved end residues are part of each CDR3. Fields, in order: V gene, D gene, J gene, clone size, CDR3 protein, CDR3 DNA. D genes are given only for firm matches. Rows may omit the clone size; those that give it use once, few, many or a size class.

>TRBV4-1|-|TRBJ1-5|-
CASSQRGGANQPQHF
TGCGCCAGCAGCCAAAGGGGAGGCGCCAATCAGCCCCAGCATTTT
>TRBV15|-|TRBJ2-5|-
CATSRAVGRGQETQYF
TGTGCCACCAGCAGAGCTGTGGGCCGGGGCCAAGAGACCCAGTACTTC
>TRBV30|TRBD1|TRBJ1-4|-
CAVQGGREKLFF
TGTGCTGTACAGGGGGGCCGCGAAAAACTGTTTTTT
>TRBV30|-|TRBJ1-1|-
CAWSPGTSNTEAFF
TGTGCCTGGAGTCCTGGGACATCGAACACTGAAGCTTTCTTT
>TRBV27|TRBD2|TRBJ2-1|-
CASSLGLAGGNYNEQFF
TGTGCCAGCAGTTTAGGACTAGCGGGAGGGAACTACAATGAGCAGTTCTTC
>TRBV6-1|-|TRBJ2-5|-
CASSEVPRETQYF
TGTGCCAGCAGTGAGGTTCCCCGGGAGACCCAGTACTTC
>TRBV30|TRBD2|TRBJ2-3|-
CAWSDGLAVTDTQYF
TGTGCCTGGAGTGATGGACTAGCGGTCACAGATACGCAGTATTTT
>TRBV5-1|TRBD1|TRBJ1-1|-
CASSRNQGVTEAFF
TGCGCCAGCAGCCGCAACCAGGGGGTCACTGAAGCTTTCTTT
>TRBV4-2|-|TRBJ2-3|-
CASSQYVAGFRTDTQYF
TGTGCCAGCAGCCAATACGTTGCGGGGTTTCGCACAGATACGCAGTATTTT
>TRBV28|TRBD1|TRBJ1-5|-
CASSTPGTGGAQPQHF
TGTGCCAGCAGTACCCCGGGGACAGGGGGCGCGCAGCCCCAGCATTTT
>TRBV2|TRBD1|TRBJ1-2|-
CASSDRGNYGYTF
TGTGCCAGCAGTGACAGGGGGAACTATGGCTACACCTTC
>TRBV9|TRBD1|TRBJ1-2|few
CASSKLGQTNGYTF
TGTGCCAGCAGCAAATTGGGACAGACTAATGGCTACACCTTC
>TRBV5-1|TRBD1|TRBJ2-3|-
CASSFQGARGTDTQYF
TGCGCCAGCAGCTTCCAGGGGGCTAGGGGCACAGATACGCAGTATTTT
>TRBV6-5|TRBD2|TRBJ2-1|-
CASRISGSSYNEQFF
TGTGCCAGCAGAATTAGCGGGAGTAGCTACAATGAGCAGTTCTTC
>TRBV21-1|-|TRBJ1-4|once
CASSFIGQGEKLFF
TGTGCCAGCAGCTTTATCGGACAGGGCGAAAAACTGTTTTTT
>TRBV2|TRBD1|TRBJ2-3|-
CASSMGQGTTDTQYF
TGTGCCAGCAGTATGGGACAGGGGACCACAGATACGCAGTATTTT
>TRBV9|-|TRBJ2-3|-
CASSVGTGGTDTQYF
TGTGCCAGCAGCGTAGGGACAGGAGGGACAGATACGCAGTATTTT
>TRBV28|TRBD1|TRBJ1-2|-
CASSFDTGEGYGYTF
TGTGCCAGCAGTTTCGATACAGGGGAAGGCTATGGCTACACCTTC
>TRBV6-5|-|TRBJ2-1|-
CASKIRGDSHNEQFF
TGTGCCAGCAAGATTAGGGGGGACAGTCACAATGAGCAGTTCTTC
>TRBV5-4|TRBD2|TRBJ2-2|-
CASSLGASGRSTGELFF
TGTGCCAGCAGCTTGGGGGCTAGCGGGAGGTCCACCGGGGAGCTGTTTTTT
>TRBV29-1|-|TRBJ2-2|once
CSVEGTANTGELFF
TGCAGCGTTGAAGGCACAGCGAACACCGGGGAGCTGTTTTTT
>TRBV19|TRBD2|TRBJ2-7|-
CASRPATGTSGGNSHEQYF
TGTGCCAGTAGACCCGCTACGGGGACTAGCGGGGGGAATTCCCACGAGCAGTACTTC
>TRBV5-1|TRBD2|TRBJ2-2|once
CASRLAGTTGELFF
TGCGCCAGTCGACTAGCGGGGACGACCGGGGAGCTGTTTTTT
>TRBV7-9|TRBD1|TRBJ2-7|-
CASSFTRSDRALEQYF
TGTGCCAGCAGCTTCACCCGCTCGGACAGGGCCCTCGAGCAGTACTTC
>TRBV28|TRBD1|TRBJ1-4|-
CATHRRTGVPNEKLFF
TGTGCCACCCATAGGAGGACAGGGGTCCCTAATGAAAAACTGTTTTTT
>TRBV9|-|TRBJ1-2|-
CASSVGRQPYGYTF
TGTGCCAGCAGCGTAGGAAGACAGCCCTATGGCTACACCTTC
>TRBV2|-|TRBJ1-4|-
CASRPRQFEKLFF
TGTGCCAGCAGACCCCGACAGTTCGAAAAACTGTTTTTT
>TRBV4-2|TRBD1|TRBJ1-4|once
CASSQDTGVWEKLFF
TGTGCCAGCAGCCAAGATACAGGGGTTTGGGAAAAACTGTTTTTT
>TRBV20-1|-|TRBJ2-5|-
CSRGPETQYF
TGCAGTCGAGGGCCGGAGACCCAGTACTTC
>TRBV6-1|-|TRBJ1-3|-
CASRTVHGNTIYF
TGTGCCAGCAGGACAGTACATGGAAACACCATATATTTT
>TRBV7-8|TRBD1|TRBJ1-1|once
CASPTPSGQGAAEAFF
TGTGCCAGCCCAACCCCCTCGGGACAGGGGGCCGCTGAAGCTTTCTTT
>TRBV6-5|-|TRBJ1-1|-
CASRTLSGTEAFF
TGTGCCAGCAGGACGCTATCGGGCACTGAAGCTTTCTTT
>TRBV6-5|TRBD2|TRBJ2-7|-
CASSYTPGLAYEQYF
TGTGCCAGCAGTTACACGCCGGGACTAGCTTACGAGCAGTACTTC
>TRBV27|TRBD2|TRBJ2-5|-
CASSLLGGRGETQYF
TGTGCCAGCAGTTTATTAGGAGGGAGGGGAGAGACCCAGTACTTC
>TRBV5-1|TRBD1|TRBJ1-1|-
CASSLVKWDRGPTRNEAFF
TGCGCCAGCAGCTTGGTTAAGTGGGACAGGGGCCCTACCCGGAATGAAGCTTTCTTT
>TRBV2|TRBD2|TRBJ2-7|-
CASSEIRAVLAGGYEQYF
TGTGCCAGCAGTGAAATAAGGGCAGTTCTAGCGGGAGGGTACGAGCAGTACTTC
>TRBV27|TRBD2|TRBJ2-7|-
CASSLAGGAYEQYF
TGTGCCAGCAGTTTGGCGGGGGGGGCCTACGAGCAGTACTTC
>TRBV19|-|TRBJ1-1|-
CASSFWSANTEAFF
TGTGCCAGTAGTTTTTGGAGCGCGAACACTGAAGCTTTCTTT
>TRBV2|-|TRBJ1-5|few
CASRTGYSNQPQHF
TGTGCCAGCAGAACAGGGTATAGCAATCAGCCCCAGCATTTT
>TRBV19|TRBD1|TRBJ1-5|few
CASSHRGDSNQPQHF
TGTGCCAGTAGTCACAGGGGGGATAGCAATCAGCCCCAGCATTTT
>TRBV2|-|TRBJ2-7|-
CASTSRGDEQYF
TGTGCCAGCACCTCTCGGGGTGACGAGCAGTACTTC
>TRBV15|-|TRBJ1-2|-
CATRPGGRDYGFYTF
TGTGCCACTAGACCGGGGGGACGGGACTATGGGTTCTACACCTTC
>TRBV9|-|TRBJ2-1|-
CASSVDQGSTYNEQFF
TGTGCCAGCAGCGTAGATCAGGGGAGCACCTACAATGAGCAGTTCTTC
>TRBV6-5|TRBD2|TRBJ2-7|-
CASRATSGIYEQYF
TGTGCCAGCCGTGCGACTAGCGGAATTTACGAGCAGTACTTC
>TRBV28|-|TRBJ2-2|-
CASTLQGEGDGELFF
TGTGCCAGCACTTTGCAGGGCGAAGGAGACGGGGAGCTGTTTTTT
>TRBV27|TRBD1|TRBJ2-7|-
CASSSRDRVYEQYF
TGTGCCAGCAGTTCCCGGGACAGGGTGTACGAGCAGTACTTC
>TRBV7-9|TRBD2|TRBJ2-2|-
CASSLWTRSGELFF
TGTGCCAGCAGCCTTTGGACTAGGTCCGGGGAGCTGTTTTTT
>TRBV5-1|-|TRBJ1-2|-
CASSLTAGRRTGINYGYTF
TGCGCCAGCAGCTTAACCGCGGGCCGTCGGACGGGGATTAACTATGGCTACACCTTC
>TRBV19|-|TRBJ2-2|few
CASSGGAHTGELFF
TGTGCCAGTAGCGGTGGTGCTCACACCGGGGAGCTGTTTTTT
>TRBV28|TRBD1|TRBJ2-7|-
CATGTGSYEQYF
TGTGCCACCGGGACAGGCTCCTACGAGCAGTACTTC
>TRBV7-6|-|TRBJ2-5|-
CASSLQGLETQYF
TGTGCCAGCAGCTTACAGGGGCTCGAGACCCAGTACTTC
>TRBV29-1|-|TRBJ1-2|once
CSVEDGGEGYTF
TGCAGCGTTGAAGATGGCGGGGAGGGCTACACCTTC